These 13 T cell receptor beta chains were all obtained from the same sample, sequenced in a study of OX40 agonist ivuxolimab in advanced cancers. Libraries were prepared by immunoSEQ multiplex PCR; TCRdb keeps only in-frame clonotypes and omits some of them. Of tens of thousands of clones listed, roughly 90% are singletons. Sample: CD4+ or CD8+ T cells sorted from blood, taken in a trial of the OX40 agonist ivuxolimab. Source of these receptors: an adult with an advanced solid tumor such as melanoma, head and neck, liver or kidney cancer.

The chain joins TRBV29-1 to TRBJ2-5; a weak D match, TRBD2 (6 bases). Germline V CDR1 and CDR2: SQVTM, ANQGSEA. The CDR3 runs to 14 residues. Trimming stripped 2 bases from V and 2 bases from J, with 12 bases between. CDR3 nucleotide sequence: TGCAGCGTTGAATTCCCCCTAGCGCAAGAGACCCAGTACTTC. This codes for CSVEFPLAQETQYF.

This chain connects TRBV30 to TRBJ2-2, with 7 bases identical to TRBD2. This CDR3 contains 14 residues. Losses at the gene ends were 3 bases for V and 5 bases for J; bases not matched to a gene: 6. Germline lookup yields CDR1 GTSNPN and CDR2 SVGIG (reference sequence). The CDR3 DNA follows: TGTGCCTGGAGGGGGTTAGCGGGTACCGGGGAGCTGTTTTTT. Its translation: CAWRGLAGTGELFF.

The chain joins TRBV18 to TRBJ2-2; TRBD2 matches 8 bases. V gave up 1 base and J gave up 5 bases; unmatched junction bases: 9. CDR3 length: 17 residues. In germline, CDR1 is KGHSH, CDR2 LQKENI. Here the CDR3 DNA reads TGTGCCAGCTCACCACGGAACAGCGGGAGTAAAACCGGGGAGCTGTTTTTT. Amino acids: CASSPRNSGSKTGELFF.

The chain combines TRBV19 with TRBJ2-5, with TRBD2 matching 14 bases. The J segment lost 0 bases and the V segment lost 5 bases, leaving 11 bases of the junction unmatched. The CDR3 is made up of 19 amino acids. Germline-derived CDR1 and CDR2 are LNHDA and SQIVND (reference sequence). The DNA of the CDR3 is TGTGCCAGTAGTCTTTCAGGACTAGCGGGAGGCCGGTACCAAGAGACCCAGTACTTC. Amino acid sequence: CASSLSGLAGGRYQETQYF.

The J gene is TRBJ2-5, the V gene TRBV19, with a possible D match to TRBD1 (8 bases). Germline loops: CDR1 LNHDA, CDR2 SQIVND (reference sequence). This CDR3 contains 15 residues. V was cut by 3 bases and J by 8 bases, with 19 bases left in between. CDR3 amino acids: CASSITGGVFGTQYF. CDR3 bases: TGTGCCAGTAGTATTACAGGGGGGGTCTTTGGTACCCAGTACTTC.

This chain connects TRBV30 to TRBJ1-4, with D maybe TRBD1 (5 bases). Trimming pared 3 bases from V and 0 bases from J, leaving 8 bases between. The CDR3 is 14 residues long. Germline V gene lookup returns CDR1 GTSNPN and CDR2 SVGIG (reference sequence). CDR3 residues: CAWSLGATNEKLFF. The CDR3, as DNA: TGTGCCTGGAGCCTGGGGGCAACTAATGAAAAACTGTTTTTT.

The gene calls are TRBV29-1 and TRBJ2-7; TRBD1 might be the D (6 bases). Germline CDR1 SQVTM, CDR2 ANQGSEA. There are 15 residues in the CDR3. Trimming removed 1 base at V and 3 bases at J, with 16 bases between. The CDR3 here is CSVEGRGRGNYEQYF. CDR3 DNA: TGCAGCGTTGAAGGGCGAGGAAGGGGGAACTACGAGCAGTACTTC.

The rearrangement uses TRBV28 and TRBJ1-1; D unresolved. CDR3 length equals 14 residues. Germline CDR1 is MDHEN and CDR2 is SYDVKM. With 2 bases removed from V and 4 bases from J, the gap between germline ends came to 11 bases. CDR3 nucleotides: TGTGCCAGCAGTTTAGTGAGGGTAGGCACTGAAGCTTTCTTT. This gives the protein CASSLVRVGTEAFF.

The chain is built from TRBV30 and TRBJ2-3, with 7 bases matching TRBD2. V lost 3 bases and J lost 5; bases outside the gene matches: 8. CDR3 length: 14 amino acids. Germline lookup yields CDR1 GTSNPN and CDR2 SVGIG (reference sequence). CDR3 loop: CAWRILREGDTQYF. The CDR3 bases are TGTGCCTGGAGGATCCTAAGGGAGGGAGATACGCAGTATTTT.

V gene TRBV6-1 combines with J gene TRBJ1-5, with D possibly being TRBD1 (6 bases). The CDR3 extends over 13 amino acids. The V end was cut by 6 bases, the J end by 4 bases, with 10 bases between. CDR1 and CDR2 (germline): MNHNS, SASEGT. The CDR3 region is CASSGTGNQPQHF. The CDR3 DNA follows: TGTGCCAGCAGCGGTACAGGGAATCAGCCCCAGCATTTT.

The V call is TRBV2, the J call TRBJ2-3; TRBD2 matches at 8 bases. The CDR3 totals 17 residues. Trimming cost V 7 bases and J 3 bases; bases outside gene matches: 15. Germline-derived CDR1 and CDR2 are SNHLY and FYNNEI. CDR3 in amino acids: CASKFQSGAGGTDTQYF. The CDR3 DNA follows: TGTGCCAGCAAATTTCAGTCTGGGGCGGGAGGTACAGATACGCAGTATTTT.

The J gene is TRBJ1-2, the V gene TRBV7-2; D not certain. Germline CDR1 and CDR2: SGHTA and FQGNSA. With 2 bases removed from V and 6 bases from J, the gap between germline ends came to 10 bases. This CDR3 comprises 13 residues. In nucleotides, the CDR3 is TGTGCCAGCAGCTTAAGCCCATCGGATGGCTACACCTTC. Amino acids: CASSLSPSDGYTF. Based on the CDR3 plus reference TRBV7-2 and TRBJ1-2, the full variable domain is GAGVSQSPSNKVTEKGKDVELRCDPISGHTALYWYRQSLGQGLEFLIYFQGNSAPDKSGLPSDRFSAERTGGSVSTLTIQRTQQEDSAVYLCASSLSPSDGYTFGSGTRLTVV.

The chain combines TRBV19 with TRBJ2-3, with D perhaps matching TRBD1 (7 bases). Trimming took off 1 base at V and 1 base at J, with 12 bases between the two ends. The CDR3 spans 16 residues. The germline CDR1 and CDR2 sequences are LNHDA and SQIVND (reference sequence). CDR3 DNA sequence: TGTGCCAGTAGTATAGGCGGCAGGGGGGGCACAGATACGCAGTATTTT. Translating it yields CASSIGGRGGTDTQYF.